Listed below are T cell receptor beta chains from one sample, sequenced in a study of blood T cell repertoires in COVID-19. Clones were read by immunoSEQ multiplex PCR, and TCRdb kept only the in-frame ones, dropping some. The data show 200,000 to 250,000 clones, 60% to 85% seen once. Sample: peripheral blood. The receptors stem from a woman aged 70-85 years with acute or convalescent COVID-19. Each CDR3 is given with its conserved first and last residue. Fields, in order: D gene, clone size, J gene, V gene, CDR3 DNA, CDR3 protein. The D gene is left open where the match is weak. Clone size is shown for a subset of rows, as once, few, many or a class of expanded clone.

NA	NA	TRBJ1-1	TRBV19	TGTGCCGGACTGATCAGCGGTGAAGCTTTCTTT	CAGLISGEAFF
TRBD1	NA	TRBJ2-7	TRBV11-3	TGTGCCAGCAGCTTAGGTGGGACAGGGCCCTACGAGCAGTACTTC	CASSLGGTGPYEQYF
TRBD2	NA	TRBJ2-1	TRBV20-1	TGCAGTGCTAGTGAGGGACTAGCGGTGCACAATGAGCAGTTCTTC	CSASEGLAVHNEQFF
NA	NA	TRBJ1-2	TRBV7-2	TGTGCCAGCAGCTCCCCCACCATGGGGAGGAGGGACTATGGCTACACCTTC	CASSSPTMGRRDYGYTF
TRBD2	NA	TRBJ2-1	TRBV5-1	TGCGCCAGCAGCTTGAGAGGGACTAGCTTTTACAATGAGCAGTTCTTC	CASSLRGTSFYNEQFF
TRBD1	NA	TRBJ2-3	TRBV6-2/TRBV6-3	TGTGCCAGCAGTTACCGGACAGGGGGAACAGATACGCAGTATTTT	CASSYRTGGTDTQYF
TRBD1	NA	TRBJ2-1	TRBV6-5	TGTGCCAGCAGTTCGGGACAGTCGTGGTCTGAGCAGTTCTTC	CASSSGQSWSEQFF
NA	NA	TRBJ1-1	TRBV24-1	TGTGCCACCAGTGGTGGGCAGGGTAAAAACACTGAAGCTTTCTTT	CATSGGQGKNTEAFF
TRBD1	NA	TRBJ2-6	TRBV7-3	TGTGCCAGCAGTCAATTCGGACAGGGGGCGGGAGGGGCCAACGTCCTGACTTTC	CASSQFGQGAGGANVLTF
TRBD1	NA	TRBJ2-1	TRBV6-5	TGTGCCAGCAGGGATCCGGGACAGGGGTACAATGAGCAGTTCTTC	CASRDPGQGYNEQFF
TRBD1	few	TRBJ1-1	TRBV5-4	TGTGCCAGCAGCCTCGGGACAGGCCAAGCTTTCTTT	CASSLGTGQAFF
TRBD2	NA	TRBJ2-5	TRBV2	TGTGCCAGCAGACTCAGCGGGGGAGGCGAGACCCAGTACTTC	CASRLSGGGETQYF
TRBD2	NA	TRBJ2-7	TRBV5-1	TGCGCCAGCAGCTCGGGAGAACGGGGGGACGAGCAGTACTTC	CASSSGERGDEQYF
NA	NA	TRBJ1-5	TRBV21-1	TGTGCCAGCACCCACAGGGAACAGCCCCAGCATTTT	CASTHREQPQHF
NA	NA	TRBJ2-2	TRBV5-1	TGCGCCAGCAGCTCTCCCACTCAGGGCAGCGACACCGGGGAGCTGTTTTTT	CASSSPTQGSDTGELFF
TRBD1	NA	TRBJ1-4	TRBV23-1	TGCGCCAGCAGTCAATCAGTGCGAATTCGCCCGGGACAGTTTAATGAAAAACTGTTTTTT	CASSQSVRIRPGQFNEKLFF
TRBD1	once	TRBJ2-7	TRBV4-3	TGCGCCAGCAGCCAAGAAATGGGCGGGACAGGGGCTTCCTACGAGCAGTACTTC	CASSQEMGGTGASYEQYF
TRBD1	NA	TRBJ1-6	TRBV7-3	TGTGCCAGCAGCTTACAGGGGGCGGATTCACCCCTCCACTTT	CASSLQGADSPLHF
TRBD2	NA	TRBJ2-3	TRBV5-4	TGTGCCAGCAGCTTAGGGGGACTAGCGGGAAGGAGTACAGATACGCAGTATTTT	CASSLGGLAGRSTDTQYF
NA	NA	TRBJ1-5	TRBV24-1	TGTGCCACCAGTTACCGGGGGACGGACCAGCCCCAGCATTTT	CATSYRGTDQPQHF
TRBD2	NA	TRBJ2-1	TRBV18	TGTGCCAGCTCACCTCCGGGACTAGCGGGCCCCTACAATGAGCAGTTCTTC	CASSPPGLAGPYNEQFF
NA	NA	TRBJ1-2	TRBV9	TGTGCCAGCAGCGTAGCTACGGCGGGAGCTAACTATGGCTACACCTTC	CASSVATAGANYGYTF
TRBD1	NA	TRBJ2-3	TRBV18	TGTGCCAGCTCACGTGGGACAGGGAGCGATACGCAGTATTTT	CASSRGTGSDTQYF
NA	NA	TRBJ1-5	TRBV7-3	TGTGCCAGCAGCTCCCGTATCCAGCCCCAGCATTTT	CASSSRIQPQHF
TRBD1	few	TRBJ1-2	TRBV5-4	TGTGCCAGCAGCTTGAGGGGGACAGAATACAACTATGGCTACACCTTC	CASSLRGTEYNYGYTF
TRBD1	few	TRBJ2-6	TRBV19	TGTGCCAGTGGGACAGGGTCTGGGGCCAACGTCCTGACTTTC	CASGTGSGANVLTF
NA	once	TRBJ2-2	TRBV9	TGTGCCAGCAGCCAGTTCTTAGGAGCCGGGGAGCTGTTTTTT	CASSQFLGAGELFF
TRBD2	once	TRBJ2-5	TRBV5-1	TGCGCCAGCAGCTTGGGACTAGCGGGGGACCAAGAGACCCAGTACTTC	CASSLGLAGDQETQYF
TRBD1	NA	TRBJ1-1	TRBV5-4	TGTGCCAGCAGCTTGGGTACGGGACAGGGTGCAACTGAAGCTTTCTTT	CASSLGTGQGATEAFF
NA	once	TRBJ2-7	TRBV7-6	TGTGCCAGCAGCTTAGGAGAGGGGGACCCCTACGAGCAGTACTTC	CASSLGEGDPYEQYF
NA	NA	TRBJ1-4	TRBV3-1/TRBV3-2	TGTGCCAGCAGCCAAGATCGGACGACGAGGGTGTTTTTT	CASSQDRTTRVFF
TRBD2	NA	TRBJ2-4	TRBV3-1/TRBV3-2	TGTGCCAGCAGCCAACTCGCGGGGGGCCTCGGAAACATTCAGTACTTC	CASSQLAGGLGNIQYF
TRBD2	NA	TRBJ2-7	TRBV3-1/TRBV3-2	TGTGCCACAGCTCCCGGGGGGGCCTACGAGCAGTACTTC	CATAPGGAYEQYF
TRBD1	NA	TRBJ1-2	TRBV5-4	TGTGCCAGCAGCAGGCAGGGGGCTGTCTATGGCTACACCTTC	CASSRQGAVYGYTF
NA	NA	TRBJ2-5	TRBV11-2	TGTGCCAGCAGCTCCGGGACTTTCTCTGAAGAGACCCAGTACTTC	CASSSGTFSEETQYF
TRBD2	NA	TRBJ2-5	TRBV11-2	TGTGCCAGCAGCTTAGGTCGAGCGGGGCAAGAGACCCAGTACTTC	CASSLGRAGQETQYF
NA	NA	TRBJ1-1	TRBV5-1	TGCGCCAGCACCCTTCTCGGGAACACTGAAGCTTTCTTT	CASTLLGNTEAFF
TRBD1	NA	TRBJ2-2	TRBV6-5	TGTGCCAGCAGTTACTCCCGGACAGGGGGCGCCGGGGAGCTGTTTTTT	CASSYSRTGGAGELFF
TRBD2	NA	TRBJ2-1	TRBV4-1	TGCGCCAGCAGCCAAGATCCAACGGGGGGGGGCCTAGTGAATGAGCAGTTCTTC	CASSQDPTGGGLVNEQFF
NA	NA	TRBJ2-7	TRBV6-5	TGTGCCAGCAGCGTCAGGGCCACATTCTACGAGCAGTACTTC	CASSVRATFYEQYF
NA	NA	TRBJ1-6	TRBV10-3	TGTGCCATCAGGGACATAGATTCACCCCTCCACTTT	CAIRDIDSPLHF
NA	NA	TRBJ1-2	TRBV5-8	TGTGCCAGCAGCTTACGACGAGGGCCCCTTGGCTACACCTTC	CASSLRRGPLGYTF
NA	NA	TRBJ2-3	TRBV5-6	TGTGCCAGCCTACCCGCGGGCTTCGGCACAGATACGCAGTATTTT	CASLPAGFGTDTQYF
NA	NA	TRBJ1-2	TRBV5-1	TGCGCCAGCAGCAACGGACAGAACTATGGCTACACCTTC	CASSNGQNYGYTF
NA	NA	TRBJ2-3	TRBV11-2	TGTGCCAGCAGCCTAAACAGGGAGAATACGCAGTATTTT	CASSLNRENTQYF
TRBD1	NA	TRBJ2-5	TRBV5-8	TGTGCCGTCGGGAAACAGGGGGCGAGGGAGACCCAGTACTTC	CAVGKQGARETQYF
NA	NA	TRBJ2-2	TRBV5-1	TGCGCCAGCAGCCCCATGGGGGCTCAGACCGGGGAGCTGTTTTTT	CASSPMGAQTGELFF
TRBD2	NA	TRBJ2-7	TRBV7-3	TGTGCCAGCAGCTTAGGAGTCACCCGGGGGGGCCGGGGGACCTACGAGCAGTACTTC	CASSLGVTRGGRGTYEQYF